Following are 24 T cell receptor beta chains from one sample sequenced in a study of blood T cell repertoires in COVID-19. TCRdb keeps only in-frame clones here, not all; method: immunoSEQ multiplex PCR. The sample includes about 200,000 clones, 70% to 90% seen only once; the top ten take around 4.5%. The sequenced sample was peripheral blood. The receptors here all came from a man aged 50 or older with acute or convalescent COVID-19.

A few counts support this clone. This sequence joins TRBV3-1 (or the pseudogene TRBV3-2) and TRBJ1-3; the D is unclear. V was trimmed by 4 bases and J by 0 bases, leaving 10 bases between them. From germline, CDR1 is LGHDT and CDR2 YNNKEL (reference sequence). This CDR3 comprises 15 residues. The CDR3 DNA follows: TGTGCCAGCAGCCCTACTGCCCTCTCTGGAAACACCATATATTTT. It yields the protein CASSPTALSGNTIYF.

The CDR3 reads CSVIKSLDTQYF. The CDR3 region has the DNA TGCAGCGTTATAAAATCCTTGGATACGCAGTATTTT. V gene TRBV29-1 combines with J gene TRBJ2-3; D call uncertain. V dropped 5 bases and J dropped 6 bases, with 12 bases sitting between them. The V gene's germline CDR1 is SQVTM and CDR2 ANQGSEA. The CDR3 runs to 12 residues.

This clone was seen only a few times. V gene TRBV19 combines with J gene TRBJ2-7, with TRBD2 matching 9 bases. The CDR3 covers 15 residues. Germline lookup yields CDR1 LNHDA and CDR2 SQIVND (reference sequence). With 4 bases clipped from V and 0 bases from J, the junction kept 4 bases outside the gene matches. The CDR3 here is CASSTSGGISYEQYF. CDR3 bases: TGTGCCAGTAGTACGAGCGGGGGGATCTCCTACGAGCAGTACTTC.

This clone was seen only a few times. This chain joins TRBV6-6 and TRBJ1-2, with 7 positions matching TRBD1. The CDR3 extends over 14 amino acids. V shed 6 bases, J shed 1 base, and the junction held 5 bases outside the gene matches. The germline CDR1 and CDR2 sequences are MNHNY and SVGAGI (reference sequence). The CDR3 coding sequence is TGTGCCAGCAGCGAGGGACAGTTTAACTATGGCTACACCTTC. Its protein product is CASSEGQFNYGYTF.

The chain combines TRBV4-1 with TRBJ1-2; D perhaps matches TRBD1 (5 bases). This CDR3 is 14 amino acids long. The V end was cut by 0 bases, the J end by 7 bases, with 12 bases between. Germline CDR1 MGHRA, CDR2 YSYEKL. The CDR3 spells CASSQDGGGTGYTF. The CDR3 DNA is TGCGCCAGCAGCCAAGATGGGGGGGGGACTGGCTACACCTTC.

The V gene is TRBV6-6, the J gene TRBJ1-2; D is perhaps TRBD1 (6 bases). CDR1 and CDR2 (germline): MNHNY, SVGAGI (reference sequence). The CDR3 spans 16 residues. The ends were cut back, 5 bases at V and 0 bases at J, with 16 bases in the middle. CDR3 region: CASSGGQLASNYGYTF. The CDR3 coding sequence is TGTGCCAGCAGTGGCGGACAGCTAGCCTCTAACTATGGCTACACCTTC.

As regards this clone: Different DNA sequences within this sample yield the same CDR3. This chain's CDR3 is CASSYTGQGAEQYF. CDR3 in DNA: TGTGCCAGCAGTTACACGGGACAGGGAGCCGAGCAGTACTTC. The chain joins TRBV6-5 to TRBJ2-7; 9 nucleotides align to TRBD1. The V and J ends lost 2 bases and 6 bases, in that order; junction bases with no gene match: 5. This CDR3 contains 14 residues. Germline-derived CDR1 and CDR2 are MNHEY and SVGAGI.

The rearrangement joins TRBV9 to TRBJ1-1; 8 bases map to TRBD1. This CDR3 spans 14 amino acids. Germline values: CDR1 SGDLS, CDR2 YYNGEE. J gave up 4 bases and V 3 bases, and 5 bases lay outside the gene matches. The CDR3 protein is CASSAGGWATEAFF. In nucleotides, the CDR3 is TGTGCCAGCAGCGCAGGGGGCTGGGCCACTGAAGCTTTCTTT.

The chain couples TRBV19 to TRBJ1-1, with D tentatively TRBD1 (6 bases). Per germline, CDR1 LNHDA and CDR2 SQIVND (reference sequence). CDR3 size: 15 residues. The ends were cut back, 4 bases at V and 2 bases at J, with 14 bases in the middle. CDR3 protein: CASSTWTVPNTEAFF. Here the CDR3 DNA reads TGTGCCAGTAGTACTTGGACAGTACCTAACACTGAAGCTTTCTTT. The complete variable domain, with remaining parts taken from reference TRBV19 and TRBJ1-1, reads DGGITQSPKYLFRKEGQNVTLSCEQNLNHDAMYWYRQDPGQGLRLIYYSQIVNDFQKGDIAEGYSVSREKKESFPLTVTSAQKNPTAFYLCASSTWTVPNTEAFFGQGTRLTVV.

This chain joins TRBV3-1 (or the pseudogene TRBV3-2) and TRBJ1-2, with unresolved D. V was cut by 5 bases and J by 4 bases, with 17 bases left in between. The germline V gene has CDR1 LGHDT and CDR2 YNNKEL (reference sequence). This CDR3 comprises 15 residues. The CDR3 DNA reads TGTGCCAGCAGCGAGGTGAGAAGAGCTGTCTATGGCTACACCTTC. It translates to CASSEVRRAVYGYTF.

The rearrangement links TRBV6-5 to TRBJ2-3, with TRBD2 matching 13 bases. This CDR3 comprises 15 residues. V trimming: 8 bases; J trimming: 1 base; junction bases outside the gene matches: 3. Germline-derived CDR1 and CDR2 are MNHEY and SVGAGI. The CDR3 loop reads CASGLAGAGTDTQYF. CDR3 coding DNA: TGTGCCAGCGGACTAGCGGGGGCGGGCACAGATACGCAGTATTTT.

CDR3 sequence: CASSVAPDRGHHGYTF. The CDR3 bases are TGTGCCAGCAGCGTAGCCCCCGACAGGGGGCACCATGGCTACACCTTC. The V and J genes are TRBV9 and TRBJ1-2; 10 positions agree with TRBD1. In germline, CDR1 is SGDLS, CDR2 YYNGEE. J lost 6 bases, V lost 0 bases, and 8 bases had no gene match. The CDR3 is made up of 16 amino acids.

The chain employs TRBV15 and TRBJ1-6; possible D gene TRBD1, 5 bases. The germline V and J ends were trimmed by 0 bases and 5 bases, with 8 bases remaining between them. Germline assignment: CDR1 LNHNV and CDR2 YYDKDF (reference sequence). The CDR3 is 15 amino acids. The CDR3 DNA follows: TGTGCCACCAGCAGAGACAGGGTTAATAATTCACCCCTCCACTTT. Its protein is CATSRDRVNNSPLHF.

The chain carries TRBV18 and TRBJ1-1, with a possible D match to TRBD1 (5 bases). Germline V lookup: CDR1 KGHSH, CDR2 LQKENI. The CDR3 is 13 amino acids. Trimming cost V 2 bases and J 4 bases, with 8 bases left between them. CDR3 in DNA: TGTGCCAGCTCACCAGGGGCTAGCACTGAAGCTTTCTTT. Protein product: CASSPGASTEAFF.

The chain has TRBV6-5 and TRBJ1-3; tentatively, D is TRBD1 (5 bases). The CDR3 is 15 residues long. V was shortened by 6 bases and J by 0 bases, with 12 bases between the two germline ends. CDR1 and CDR2 (germline): MNHEY, SVGAGI. The CDR3 region is CASSLDSFSGNTIYF. CDR3 DNA sequence: TGTGCCAGCAGCCTAGACAGCTTCTCTGGAAACACCATATATTTT.

The J gene is TRBJ1-2, the V gene TRBV27; D remains ambiguous. Germline CDR1 reads MNHEY; CDR2 reads SMNVEV (reference sequence). V lost 4 bases and J 6 bases, leaving 18 bases between the germline ends. The CDR3 has 15 residues. CDR3 sequence: CASSSLSGILNGYTF. CDR3 DNA: TGTGCCAGCAGTTCCCTCTCCGGGATCCTAAATGGCTACACCTTC.

This clone showed up just once. In DNA form, the CDR3 reads TGTGCCAGTAGTATAAACCTTCGCGGGTTCTATGGCTACACCTTC. The encoded protein is CASSINLRGFYGYTF. J is TRBJ1-2 and V is TRBV19, with D hard to call. Trimming left V 2 bases short and J 4 bases short, with 14 bases between. This CDR3 contains 15 residues. The germline V gene has CDR1 LNHDA and CDR2 SQIVND (reference sequence). The full variable domain, with the rest looked up from reference TRBV19 and TRBJ1-2, is DGGITQSPKYLFRKEGQNVTLSCEQNLNHDAMYWYRQDPGQGLRLIYYSQIVNDFQKGDIAEGYSVSREKKESFPLTVTSAQKNPTAFYLCASSINLRGFYGYTFGSGTRLTVV.

For the CDR3, the DNA is TGTGCCAGTAGTATAGCCCGGGGGGGATATCAGCCCCAGCATTTT. Protein: CASSIARGGYQPQHF. The chain combines TRBV19 with TRBJ1-5, with D perhaps TRBD1 (5 bases). CDR3 length: 15 residues. CDR1 is LNHDA and CDR2 is SQIVND in the germline V gene (reference sequence). V was cut by 1 base and J by 5 bases, with 12 bases left in between.

The CDR3 coding sequence is TGTGCCAGCACTCGACAGGCCGCCGGCGTGAACACTGAAGCTTTCTTT. It translates to CASTRQAAGVNTEAFF. The chain is built from TRBV7-2 and TRBJ1-1; D might be TRBD1 (6 bases). Per germline, CDR1 SGHTA and CDR2 FQGNSA. V was clipped by 7 bases and J by 0 bases, with 18 bases between them. The CDR3 has 16 residues.

The chain is built from TRBV29-1 and TRBJ2-7, with D possibly TRBD1 on 6 matching bases. CDR3 length equals 12 residues. V was clipped by 3 bases and J by 4 bases, with 10 bases between them. CDR1 SQVTM and CDR2 ANQGSEA come from the germline V gene. CDR3 region: CSVEVRGYEQYF. DNA of the CDR3: TGCAGCGTTGAGGTTAGGGGGTACGAGCAGTACTTC.

The V gene is TRBV9, the J gene TRBJ2-5; 7 bases agree with TRBD1. The length of the CDR3 is 14 residues. Germline V CDR1 and CDR2: SGDLS, YYNGEE. V trimming: 0 bases; J trimming: 2 bases; junction bases outside the gene matches: 1. CDR3 nucleotides: TGTGCCAGCAGCGTAGAGGGACAGCAAGAGACCCAGTACTTC. It codes for CASSVEGQQETQYF.

This chain connects TRBV27 to TRBJ1-2; D remains ambiguous. With 4 bases removed from V and 4 bases from J, the gap between germline ends came to 13 bases. CDR3 size: 14 residues. The germline V gene encodes CDR1 MNHEY and CDR2 SMNVEV (reference sequence). The CDR3 coding sequence is TGTGCCAGCAGTTCCCCGGGAGTCGGCTATGGCTACACCTTC. It codes for CASSSPGVGYGYTF.

CDR3 residues: CASSYRTGGAEKLFF. In nucleotides, the CDR3 is TGTGCCAGCAGTTACCGGACAGGGGGCGCTGAAAAACTGTTTTTT. V gene TRBV6-6 combines with J gene TRBJ1-4; 11 bases are a match to TRBD1. J gave up 7 bases and V 2 bases, and 3 bases lay outside the gene matches. The CDR3 runs 15 residues. Per germline, CDR1 MNHNY and CDR2 SVGAGI (reference sequence).

The rearrangement links TRBV20-1 to TRBJ1-6; perhaps TRBD1 as D (6 bases). V shed 3 bases and J shed 6 bases, with 12 bases lying between them. The CDR3 extends over 14 amino acids. In germline, CDR1 is DFQATT, CDR2 SNEGSKA (reference sequence). This CDR3 reads CSASEQGSNSPLHF. CDR3 in DNA: TGCAGTGCTAGTGAACAGGGAAGTAATTCACCCCTCCACTTT.